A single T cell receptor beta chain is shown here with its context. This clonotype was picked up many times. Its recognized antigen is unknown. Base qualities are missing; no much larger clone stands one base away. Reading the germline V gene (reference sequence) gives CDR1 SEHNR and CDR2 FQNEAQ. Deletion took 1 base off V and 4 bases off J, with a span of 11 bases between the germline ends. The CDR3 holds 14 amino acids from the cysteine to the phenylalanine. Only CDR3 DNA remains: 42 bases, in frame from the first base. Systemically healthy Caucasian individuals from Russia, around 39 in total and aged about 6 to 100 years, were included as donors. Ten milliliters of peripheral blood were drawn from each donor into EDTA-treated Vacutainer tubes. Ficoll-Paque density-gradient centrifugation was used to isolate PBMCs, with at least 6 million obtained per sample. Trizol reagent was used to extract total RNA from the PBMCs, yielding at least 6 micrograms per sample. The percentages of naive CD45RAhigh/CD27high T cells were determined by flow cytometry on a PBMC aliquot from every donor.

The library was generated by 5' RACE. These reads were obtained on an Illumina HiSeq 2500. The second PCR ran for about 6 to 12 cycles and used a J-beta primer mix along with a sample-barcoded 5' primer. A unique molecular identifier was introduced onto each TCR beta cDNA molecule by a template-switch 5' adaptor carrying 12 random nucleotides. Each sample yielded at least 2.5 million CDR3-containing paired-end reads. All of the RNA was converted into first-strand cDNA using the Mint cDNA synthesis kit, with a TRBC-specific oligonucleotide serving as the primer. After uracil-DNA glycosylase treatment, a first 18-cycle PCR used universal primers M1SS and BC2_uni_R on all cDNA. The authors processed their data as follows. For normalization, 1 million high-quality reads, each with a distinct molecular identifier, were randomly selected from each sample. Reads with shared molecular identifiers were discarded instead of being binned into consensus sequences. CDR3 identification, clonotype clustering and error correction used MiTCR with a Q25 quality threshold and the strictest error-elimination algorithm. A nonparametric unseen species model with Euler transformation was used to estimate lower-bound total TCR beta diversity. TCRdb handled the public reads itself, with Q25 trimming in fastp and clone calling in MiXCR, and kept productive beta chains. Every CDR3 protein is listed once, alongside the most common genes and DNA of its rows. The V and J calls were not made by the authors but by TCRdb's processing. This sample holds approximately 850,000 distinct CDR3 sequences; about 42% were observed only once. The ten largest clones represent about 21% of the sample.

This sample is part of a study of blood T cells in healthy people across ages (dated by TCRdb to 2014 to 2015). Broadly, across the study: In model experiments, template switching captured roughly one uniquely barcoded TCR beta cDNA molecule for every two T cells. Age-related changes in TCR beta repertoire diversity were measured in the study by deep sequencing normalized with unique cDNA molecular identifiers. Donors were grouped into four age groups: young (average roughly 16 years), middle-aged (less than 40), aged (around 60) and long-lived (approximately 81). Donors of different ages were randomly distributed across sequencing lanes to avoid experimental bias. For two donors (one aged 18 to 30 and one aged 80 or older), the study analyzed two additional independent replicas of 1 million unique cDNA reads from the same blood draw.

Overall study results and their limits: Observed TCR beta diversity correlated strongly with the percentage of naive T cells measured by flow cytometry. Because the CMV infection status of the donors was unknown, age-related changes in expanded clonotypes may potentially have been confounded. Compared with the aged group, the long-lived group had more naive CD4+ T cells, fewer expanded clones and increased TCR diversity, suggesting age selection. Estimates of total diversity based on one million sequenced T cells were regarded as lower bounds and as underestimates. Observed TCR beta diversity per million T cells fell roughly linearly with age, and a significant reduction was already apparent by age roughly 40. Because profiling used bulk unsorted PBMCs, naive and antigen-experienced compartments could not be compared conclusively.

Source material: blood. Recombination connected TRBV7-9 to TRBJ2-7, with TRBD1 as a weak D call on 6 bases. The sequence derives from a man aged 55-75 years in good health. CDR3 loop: CASSLEGRGYEQYF. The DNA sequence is TGTGCCAGCAGCTTAGAAGGCAGGGGTTACGAGCAGTACTTC.